These 25 T cell receptor beta chains were sequenced from one sample in a study of cytomegalovirus exposure and HLA in healthy donors. The PCR had 60 Vbeta and 13 Jbeta primers. The assay was immunoSEQ multiplex PCR, and TCRdb's table has in-frame clones only and misses some. This sample contains tens of thousands of clones. The sample was PBMCs. The receptors stem from a male donor in good health and CMV-seropositive.

This chain connects TRBV29-1 to TRBJ2-3, with 8 positions matching TRBD1. CDR1 SQVTM and CDR2 ANQGSEA come from the germline V gene. J lost 3 bases, V lost 5 bases, and 4 bases had no gene match. This CDR3 is 13 amino acids long. In DNA form, the CDR3 reads TGCAGCGTTACCGGGACAGGAACAGATACGCAGTATTTT. Protein sequence: CSVTGTGTDTQYF.

V gene TRBV4-2 combines with J gene TRBJ2-7; 12 bases are a match to TRBD2. The CDR3 has 15 residues. Germline V lookup: CDR1 LGHNA, CDR2 YNFKEQ. V lost 5 bases to trimming and J lost 3 bases; unmatched junction nucleotides: 5. CDR3: CASSSGLAGLYEQYF. The CDR3 DNA is TGTGCCAGCAGCTCGGGACTAGCGGGCCTCTACGAGCAGTACTTC.

This rearrangement joins TRBV7-9 to TRBJ2-7; D is undetermined. The CDR3 is made up of 12 amino acids. Trimming removed 1 base from V and 5 bases from J, with 6 bases in between. Germline values: CDR1 SEHNR, CDR2 FQNEAQ (reference sequence). The DNA for the CDR3 is TGTGCCAGCAGCTTAGGCAGTAACGAGCAGTACTTC. Translated, it gives CASSLGSNEQYF.

The CDR3: CATSGSGREQYF. DNA of the CDR3: TGTGCCACCAGCGGTTCTGGGCGCGAGCAGTACTTC. The V and J genes are TRBV15 and TRBJ2-7; D remains unclear. The V end lost 5 bases, the J end lost 6 bases, and 11 bases lay between the germline ends. Germline V gene lookup returns CDR1 LNHNV and CDR2 YYDKDF (reference sequence). The CDR3 covers 12 residues.

The genes are TRBV5-1 and TRBJ1-1, with TRBD1 matching over 8 bases. This CDR3 has 15 amino acids. Germline-derived CDR1 and CDR2 are SGHRS and YFSETQ. V lost 3 bases to trimming and J lost 1 base; unmatched junction nucleotides: 5. The CDR3 protein is CASSSQGDSNTEAFF. CDR3 in DNA: TGCGCCAGCAGCTCACAGGGGGATTCGAACACTGAAGCTTTCTTT.

J is TRBJ1-2 and V is TRBV7-9, with TRBD1 identical over 8 bases. The CDR3 sequence is 13 residues long. The V segment lost 5 bases and the J segment 8 bases; nucleotides outside the gene matches: 7. CDR1 and CDR2 from the germline V gene are SEHNR and FQNEAQ (reference sequence). The CDR3 sequence is CASSRTGPQGYTF. In nucleotides, the CDR3 is TGTGCCAGCAGCCGGACAGGGCCACAGGGCTACACCTTC. The variable domain in full, with the rest retrieved from reference TRBV7-9 and TRBJ1-2, is DTGVSQNPRHKITKRGQNVTFRCDPISEHNRLYWYRQTLGQGPEFLTYFQNEAQLEKSRLLSDRFSAERPKGSFSTLEIQRTEQGDSAMYLCASSRTGPQGYTFGSGTRLTVV.

J is TRBJ1-3 and V is TRBV4-1; D is uncertain. This CDR3 comprises 17 residues. Deletions cut 1 base from V and 0 bases from J, with 13 bases between. Per germline, CDR1 MGHRA and CDR2 YSYEKL. CDR3 residues: CASSQVSLPSSGNTIYF. The CDR3 coding sequence is TGCGCCAGCAGCCAAGTAAGCCTTCCTAGCTCTGGAAACACCATATATTTT.

This chain uses TRBV5-1 with TRBJ1-1, with 9 positions matching TRBD1. The CDR3 spans 14 residues. Germline V gene lookup returns CDR1 SGHRS and CDR2 YFSETQ. With V trimmed by 7 bases and J by 5 bases, 9 bases remained unmatched. The CDR3 region is CASGKQGAGTEAFF. For the CDR3, the DNA is TGCGCCAGCGGCAAACAGGGGGCCGGGACTGAAGCTTTCTTT.

The gene calls are TRBV10-3 and TRBJ2-1; TRBD2 agrees at 14 bases. The V segment lost 5 bases and the J segment 0 bases; nucleotides outside the gene matches: 9. In germline, CDR1 is ENHRY, CDR2 SYGVKD. CDR3 length: 19 residues. This CDR3 reads CAISMGLAGDLSSYNEQFF. The CDR3 nucleotides are TGTGCCATCAGTATGGGACTAGCGGGGGACCTTAGCTCCTACAATGAGCAGTTCTTC.

V gene TRBV6-5 combines with J gene TRBJ2-7; weak D call: TRBD2 (6 bases). Germline V CDR1 and CDR2: MNHEY, SVGAGI. This CDR3 is built from 14 residues. V was shortened by 7 bases and J by 1 base, with 14 bases between the two germline ends. The CDR3 loop reads CASTWGDGSYEQYF. The CDR3 nucleotides are TGTGCCAGCACTTGGGGGGATGGGTCCTACGAGCAGTACTTC.

The genes are TRBV5-1 and TRBJ1-1; D gene uncertain. V was clipped by 1 base and J by 2 bases, with 9 bases between them. CDR1 is SGHRS, CDR2 YFSETQ, per germline. The CDR3 runs to 14 residues. The CDR3 loop is CASSLRPGNTEAFF. The CDR3 region has the DNA TGCGCCAGCAGCTTGAGGCCGGGAAACACTGAAGCTTTCTTT.

The chain combines TRBV18 with TRBJ2-7, with 8 bases identical to TRBD2. V lost 6 bases, J lost 3 bases, and 13 bases stayed unmatched. This CDR3 has 16 residues. The germline V gene has CDR1 KGHSH and CDR2 LQKENI. In DNA, the CDR3 is TGTGCCAGCTCCCCCGGGGGGGCGAAGAACTTCTACGAGCAGTACTTC. Translated, it gives CASSPGGAKNFYEQYF.

The chain is built from TRBV27 and TRBJ1-2; TRBD1 agrees at 7 bases. The ends lost 6 bases at V and 6 bases at J; junction bases unmatched: 7. Per germline, CDR1 MNHEY and CDR2 SMNVEV (reference sequence). The CDR3 has 13 residues. CDR3 nucleotide sequence: TGTGCCAGCAGGAAAGGACAGGTCGATGGCTACACCTTC. Translation: CASRKGQVDGYTF.

The CDR3 DNA reads as TGTGCCTGGACGGCTCCGGGGTGGGGCTACGAGCAGTACTTC. This translates into CAWTAPGWGYEQYF. The chain has TRBV30 and TRBJ2-7, with a possible D match to TRBD2 (5 bases). Germline CDR1 reads GTSNPN; CDR2 reads SVGIG (reference sequence). The CDR3 is 14 amino acids. Trimming took off 4 bases at V and 3 bases at J, with 16 bases between the two ends.

The CDR3 sequence: CASSERLATEAFF. In DNA form, the CDR3 reads TGTGCCAGCAGTGAACGGCTAGCGACTGAAGCTTTCTTT. The chain joins TRBV2 to TRBJ1-1; D gene uncertain. CDR3 size: 13 residues. Germline V CDR1 and CDR2: SNHLY, FYNNEI. Trimming took off 2 bases at V and 5 bases at J, with 9 bases between the two ends.

The V gene is TRBV7-3, the J gene TRBJ1-1, with TRBD1 matching 9 bases. After removal of 4 bases from V and 2 bases from J, the junction contained 2 bases not matched to a gene. The germline V gene encodes CDR1 SGHTA and CDR2 FQGTGA. The CDR3 sequence is 14 residues long. CDR3 nucleotide sequence: TGTGCCAGCAGCTCGACAGGGGGAAACACTGAAGCTTTCTTT. Translation gives CASSSTGGNTEAFF.

The chain combines TRBV28 with TRBJ1-1; 8 bases line up with TRBD1. The V gene's germline CDR1 is MDHEN and CDR2 SYDVKM. The CDR3 loop spans 15 amino acids. Losses at the gene ends were 2 bases for V and 4 bases for J; bases not matched to a gene: 6. DNA for the CDR3: TGTGCCAGCAGTTTAGCGACAGGGGTCGGCACTGAAGCTTTCTTT. Protein: CASSLATGVGTEAFF.

This rearrangement joins TRBV30 to TRBJ2-1; no clear D. V was clipped by 6 bases and J by 4 bases, with 4 bases between them. The germline gives CDR1 GTSNPN, CDR2 SVGIG (reference sequence). There are 10 residues in the CDR3. The DNA of the CDR3 is TGTGCCTGCCTATACAATGAGCAGTTCTTC. Translated: CACLYNEQFF.

V gene TRBV11-2 combines with J gene TRBJ1-2; D ambiguous. Trimming pared 3 bases from V and 4 bases from J, leaving 9 bases between. Germline CDR1 reads SGHAT; CDR2 reads FQNNGV. The CDR3 covers 13 residues. Here the CDR3 DNA reads TGTGCCAGCAGCTTCGGGGAAAGCTATGGCTACACCTTC. Translating gives CASSFGESYGYTF.

The chain combines TRBV30 with TRBJ1-2; perhaps TRBD1 as D (5 bases). The CDR3 is 12 amino acids. Germline assignment: CDR1 GTSNPN and CDR2 SVGIG (reference sequence). The V and J ends lost 2 bases and 5 bases respectively, with 9 bases between them. In DNA, the CDR3 is TGTGCCTGGAGTATGGCAGGGTATGGCTACACCTTC. Amino acid sequence: CAWSMAGYGYTF.

V is TRBV4-1 and J is TRBJ2-5, with 9 positions matching TRBD1. The CDR3 runs 15 residues. The germline V gene has CDR1 MGHRA and CDR2 YSYEKL. V lost 2 bases to trimming and J lost 4 bases; unmatched junction nucleotides: 5. The CDR3 spells CASSQTGGRGETQYF. In DNA, the CDR3 is TGCGCCAGCAGCCAAACAGGGGGCCGGGGAGAGACCCAGTACTTC.

The chain employs TRBV28 and TRBJ1-1, with 8 bases lining up with TRBD1. Per the germline V gene, CDR1 is MDHEN and CDR2 is SYDVKM. After removal of 11 bases from V and 3 bases from J, the junction contained 11 bases not matched to a gene. The CDR3 covers 14 residues. CDR3 sequence (DNA): TGTGCCGGAGGGGACCAGGGGGCCTACACTGAAGCTTTCTTT. Translated: CAGGDQGAYTEAFF.

The V call is TRBV5-1, the J call TRBJ2-1; 7 bases are shared with TRBD2. CDR1 and CDR2 from the germline V gene are SGHRS and YFSETQ. V lost 2 bases and J lost 7; bases outside the gene matches: 18. This CDR3 comprises 18 residues. The CDR3: CASSFLGGRETPGNEQFF. Written as DNA, the CDR3 is TGCGCCAGCAGCTTTCTCGGAGGGCGGGAGACCCCGGGGAATGAGCAGTTCTTC.

This rearrangement joins TRBV27 to TRBJ2-3; D remains unclear. V gave up 5 bases and J gave up 5 bases, with 23 bases separating them. The CDR3 totals 17 residues. Germline CDR1 reads MNHEY; CDR2 reads SMNVEV (reference sequence). In DNA form, the CDR3 reads TGTGCCAGCAGTCTACTCCGAGGAGTCGCATTGGAAGATACGCAGTATTTT. Its translation is CASSLLRGVALEDTQYF.

CDR3 protein: CSARQGGRQGTEAFF. For the CDR3, the DNA is TGCAGCGCTCGGCAGGGCGGAAGGCAGGGCACTGAAGCTTTCTTT. The chain is built from TRBV29-1 and TRBJ1-1, with D maybe TRBD1 (5 bases). The germline gives CDR1 SQVTM, CDR2 ANQGSEA. V lost 7 bases to trimming and J lost 4 bases, with 22 bases between them. This CDR3 is 15 amino acids long.